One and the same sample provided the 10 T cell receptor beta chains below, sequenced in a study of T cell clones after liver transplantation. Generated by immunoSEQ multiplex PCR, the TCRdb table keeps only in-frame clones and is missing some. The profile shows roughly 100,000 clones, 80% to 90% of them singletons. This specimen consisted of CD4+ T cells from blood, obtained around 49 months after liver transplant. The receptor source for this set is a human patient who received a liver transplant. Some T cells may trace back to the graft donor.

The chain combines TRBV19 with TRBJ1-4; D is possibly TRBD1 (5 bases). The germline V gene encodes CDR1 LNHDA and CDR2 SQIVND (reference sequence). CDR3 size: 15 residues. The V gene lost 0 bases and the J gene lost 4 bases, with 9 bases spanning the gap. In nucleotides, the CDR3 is TGTGCCAGTAGTATAGATTCAGGGATTAATGAAAAACTGTTTTTT. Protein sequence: CASSIDSGINEKLFF.

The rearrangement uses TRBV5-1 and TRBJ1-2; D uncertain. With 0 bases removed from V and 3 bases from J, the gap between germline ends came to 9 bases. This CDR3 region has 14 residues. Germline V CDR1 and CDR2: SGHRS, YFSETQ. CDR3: CASSLESADYGYTF. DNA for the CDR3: TGCGCCAGCAGCTTGGAGTCGGCTGACTATGGCTACACCTTC. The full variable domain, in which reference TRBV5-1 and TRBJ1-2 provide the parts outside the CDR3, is KAGVTQTPRYLIKTRGQQVTLSCSPISGHRSVSWYQQTPGQGLQFLFEYFSETQRNKGNFPGRFSGRQFSNSRSEMNVSTLELGDSALYLCASSLESADYGYTFGSGTRLTVV.

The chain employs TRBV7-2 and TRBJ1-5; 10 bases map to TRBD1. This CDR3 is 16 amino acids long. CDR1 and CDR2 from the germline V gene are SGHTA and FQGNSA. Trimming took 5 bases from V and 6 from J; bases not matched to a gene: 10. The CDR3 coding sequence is TGTGCCAGCAGCCGAGATCGGGACAGGGGCTTTCAGCCCCAGCATTTT. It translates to CASSRDRDRGFQPQHF. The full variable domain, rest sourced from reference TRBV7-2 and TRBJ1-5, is GAGVSQSPSNKVTEKGKDVELRCDPISGHTALYWYRQSLGQGLEFLIYFQGNSAPDKSGLPSDRFSAERTGGSVSTLTIQRTQQEDSAVYLCASSRDRDRGFQPQHFGDGTRLSIL.

CDR3 nucleotides: TGTGCCAGCAGCCAGCCTCCCCCCACGGGAGGGCCCAAAAACATTCAGTACTTC. Translation gives CASSQPPPTGGPKNIQYF. This chain uses TRBV4-2 with TRBJ2-4, with 8 bases identical to TRBD2. Per the germline V gene, CDR1 is LGHNA and CDR2 is YNFKEQ. The J segment lost 2 bases and the V segment lost 3 bases, leaving 12 bases of the junction unmatched. This CDR3 is 18 amino acids long.

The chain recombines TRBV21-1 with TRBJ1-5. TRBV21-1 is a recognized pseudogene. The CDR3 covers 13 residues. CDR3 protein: CASIPWSNQPQHF. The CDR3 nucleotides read TGTGCCAGCATTCCTTGGAGCAATCAGCCCCAGCATTTT.

For the CDR3, the DNA is TGTGCCAGCAGCGCCACACAGGGGGCCGGAAACACCATATATTTT. This sequence encodes CASSATQGAGNTIYF. The genes are TRBV9 and TRBJ1-3; 9 bases fit TRBD1. Germline-derived CDR1 and CDR2 are SGDLS and YYNGEE. The CDR3 has 15 amino acids. V gave up 3 bases and J gave up 4 bases; unmatched junction bases: 5.

This CDR3 is CASSSGLSFSTDTQYF. In DNA form, the CDR3 reads TGTGCCAGCAGCTCTGGACTGTCTTTCTCCACAGATACGCAGTATTTT. The chain combines TRBV5-6 with TRBJ2-3; D possibly corresponds to TRBD2 (5 bases). This CDR3 region has 16 residues. The germline V gene encodes CDR1 SGHDT and CDR2 YYEEEE. V was pared by 3 bases and J by 2 bases, with 16 bases between.

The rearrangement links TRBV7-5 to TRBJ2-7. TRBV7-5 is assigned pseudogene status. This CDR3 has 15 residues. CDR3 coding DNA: TGTGTCAGAAGCTTAGTCTGGCCTGGGACCTACGAGCAGTACTTC. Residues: CVRSLVWPGTYEQYF.

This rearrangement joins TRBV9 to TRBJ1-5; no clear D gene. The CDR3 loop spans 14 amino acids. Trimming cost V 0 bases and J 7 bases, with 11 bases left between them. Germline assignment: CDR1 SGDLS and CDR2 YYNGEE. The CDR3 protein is CASSVDYAGQPQHF. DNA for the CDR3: TGTGCCAGCAGCGTAGATTACGCTGGACAGCCCCAGCATTTT.

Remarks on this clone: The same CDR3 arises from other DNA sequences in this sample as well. CDR3 loop: CASSLDGGDTQYF. The CDR3, as DNA: TGCGCCAGCAGCTTGGATGGTGGAGATACGCAGTATTTT. This chain joins TRBV5-1 and TRBJ2-3; D remains ambiguous. This CDR3 contains 13 residues. Germline CDR1 reads SGHRS; CDR2 reads YFSETQ. V was trimmed by 0 bases and J by 5 bases, leaving 7 bases between them.